This passage covers 28 T cell receptor beta chains from one sample sequenced in a study of blood T cells in healthy people across ages. Primers used in a second PCR of roughly 6 to 12 cycles were a sample-barcoded 5' primer and a J-beta primer mix. TCRdb re-analysed the 5' RACE reads in MiXCR, keeping a single row per CDR3 protein. Among about 1.6 million distinct CDR3 sequences, approximately 32% were seen once, and the ten largest hold roughly 12%. The sequenced sample consisted of blood. These TCRs come from a woman aged 25 to 45 in good health.

This clonotype has only a few counts. The V and J genes are TRBV5-1 and TRBJ2-3; TRBD1 matches 7 bases. The V gene end was trimmed by 4 bases and the J gene end by 1 base; junction bases not matched to a gene: 6. The germline V gene encodes CDR1 SGHRS and CDR2 YFSETQ. The CDR3 is 15 amino acids. Written as DNA, the CDR3 is TGCGCCAGCAGCCCAAAAACAGGGGGCACAGATACGCAGTATTTT. Encoded protein: CASSPKTGGTDTQYF.

The chain has TRBV28 and TRBJ1-5, with D uncertain. V lost 7 bases and J 0 bases, leaving 16 bases between the germline ends. CDR1 and CDR2 from the germline V gene are MDHEN and SYDVKM. CDR3 length: 16 amino acids. CDR3 residues: CASTFDDGASNQPQHF. CDR3 sequence (DNA): TGTGCCAGCACCTTCGACGACGGAGCTAGCAATCAGCCCCAGCATTTT.

This clonotype was detected only a few times. This chain uses TRBV11-2 with TRBJ2-1; 9 bases are shared with TRBD2. The CDR3 is 16 residues long. J was trimmed by 7 bases and V by 4 bases; bases with no gene match: 11. Germline CDR1 reads SGHAT; CDR2 reads FQNNGV. The CDR3 DNA reads TGTGCCAGCAGCTCAGACCCTAGCGGGACGGGGAATGAGCAGTTCTTC. This gives the protein CASSSDPSGTGNEQFF. The entire variable domain, with the rest obtained from reference TRBV11-2 and TRBJ2-1, is as follows: EAGVAQSPRYKIIEKRQSVAFWCNPISGHATLYWYQQILGQGPKLLIQFQNNGVVDDSQLPKDRFSAERLKGVDSTLKIQPAKLEDSAVYLCASSSDPSGTGNEQFFGPGTRLTVL.

This clonotype turned up a few times. This chain uses TRBV20-1 with TRBJ2-3; D is perhaps TRBD1 or TRBD2 (5 bases each). Looked up from germline, CDR1 is DFQATT and CDR2 is SNEGSKA (reference sequence). The CDR3 length is 12 residues. V was shortened by 6 bases and J by 2 bases, with 9 bases between the two germline ends. In DNA form, the CDR3 reads TGCAGTGCCGGGGCAGACACAGATACGCAGTATTTT. This encodes CSAGADTDTQYF.

This clonotype was counted between two and nine times. The chain couples TRBV6-4 to TRBJ2-7, with D possibly matching TRBD1 (6 bases). Germline CDR1 reads MRHNA; CDR2 reads SNTAGT. CDR3 length: 16 amino acids. V lost 5 bases, J lost 3 bases, and 20 bases lay in between. For the CDR3, the DNA is TGTGCCAGCAGTCACCCCTGGTGGGGGCGAGTCTACGAGCAGTACTTC. It specifies CASSHPWWGRVYEQYF.

Remarks on this clonotype: A much larger clonotype is one base distant, so this may be a read error. This chain connects TRBV29-1 to TRBJ2-5; D is possibly TRBD1 (5 bases). Germline CDR1 and CDR2: SQVTM and ANQGSEA. V shed 7 bases and J shed 7 bases, with 19 bases lying between them. This CDR3 is built from 13 residues. The CDR3 loop reads CSATDTSKGTQYF. DNA for the CDR3: TGCAGCGCAACGGACACCAGCAAAGGGACCCAGTACTTC.

The V call is TRBV4-1, the J call TRBJ1-2; D is undetermined. Trimming removed 4 bases at V and 7 bases at J, with 19 bases between. Germline CDR1 is MGHRA and CDR2 is YSYEKL. This CDR3 contains 15 residues. CDR3 in DNA: TGCGCCAGCAGCCCTGGATCCGTGTCTCACGCTGGCTACACCTTC. Translated, it gives CASSPGSVSHAGYTF.

The V call is TRBV6-1, the J call TRBJ1-4, with unresolved D. Germline CDR1 reads MNHNS; CDR2 reads SASEGT. The V end lost 7 bases, the J end lost 1 base, and 13 bases lay between the germline ends. The CDR3 consists of 15 residues. CDR3 nucleotide sequence: TGTGCCAGCAAATGGGTACAGAGAACTAATGAAAAACTGTTTTTT. Its protein is CASKWVQRTNEKLFF.

This clonotype was observed a few times. The rearrangement links TRBV16 to TRBJ1-5; the D is unclear. Germline V lookup: CDR1 KGHSY, CDR2 FQNENV. This CDR3 comprises 15 residues. V was trimmed by 3 bases and J by 2 bases, leaving 11 bases between them. The CDR3: CASSHAELGNQPQHF. The DNA for the CDR3 is TGTGCCAGCAGCCACGCTGAACTCGGCAATCAGCCCCAGCATTTT.

This sequence joins TRBV27 and TRBJ2-7, with D tentatively TRBD2 (6 bases). The J call may not be correct, given that the DNA end is closer to TRBJ2-5. Germline lookup yields CDR1 MNHEY and CDR2 SMNVEV (reference sequence). The CDR3 runs 15 residues. Here the CDR3 reads CASSLVEGSVGTQYF. CDR3 nucleotide sequence: TGTGCCAGCAGTTTGGTGGAGGGGTCGGTCGGGACCCAGTACTTC.

V usage is TRBV20-1 and J usage is TRBJ2-4, with unresolved D. The end of the DNA is better explained by TRBJ2-7, so the J call may be wrong. Germline CDR1 is DFQATT and CDR2 is SNEGSKA (reference sequence). The CDR3 runs to 15 residues. CDR3 nucleotide sequence: TGCAGTGCTCCACCCTCGGACGTCCGTTCCTACGAGCAGTACTTC. Translating gives CSAPPSDVRSYEQYF.

Only one count was recorded for this clonotype. This chain uses TRBV20-1 with TRBJ1-5, with TRBD1 matching over 9 bases. This CDR3 region has 17 residues. Germline CDR1 reads DFQATT; CDR2 reads SNEGSKA (reference sequence). V lost 4 bases and J lost 5; bases outside the gene matches: 15. CDR3 amino acids: CSAKDSRRTGAYQPQHF. Written as DNA, the CDR3 is TGCAGTGCTAAAGATTCTCGGCGGACAGGGGCCTATCAGCCCCAGCATTTT.

This clonotype showed up just a few times. The rearrangement uses TRBV11-2 and TRBJ2-5; 9 nucleotides line up with TRBD2. Germline trimming cut 3 bases from V and 4 bases from J; bases unmatched to any gene: 6. The germline V gene encodes CDR1 SGHAT and CDR2 FQNNGV. The CDR3 consists of 15 residues. The CDR3 region is CASSFGGGESETQYF. The CDR3 DNA sequence: TGTGCCAGCAGCTTTGGCGGGGGGGAATCAGAGACCCAGTACTTC.

This clonotype has a handful of counts. The CDR3 nucleotides are TGCAGTGCTAGCCGGGTCCTTTCCTCGGGAGGCAGAGGCGAGCAGTACTTC. This encodes CSASRVLSSGGRGEQYF. The rearrangement joins TRBV20-1 to TRBJ2-7; TRBD2 aligns across 7 bases. The CDR3 contains 17 residues. Looked up from germline, CDR1 is DFQATT and CDR2 is SNEGSKA (reference sequence). Trimming cost V 3 bases and J 6 bases; bases outside gene matches: 20.

The sample holds a few counts of this clonotype. V usage is TRBV2 and J usage is TRBJ2-1; D is possibly TRBD2 (5 bases). The V and J ends lost 7 bases and 7 bases respectively, with 14 bases between them. CDR3 length: 13 amino acids. Germline V gene sequence: CDR1 SNHLY, CDR2 FYNNEI. DNA of the CDR3: TGTGCCAGCATGGCGGGCGAGGGTAATGAGCAGTTCTTC. Translation: CASMAGEGNEQFF.

This clonotype was picked up many times. The chain couples TRBV20-1 to TRBJ2-7, with TRBD2 matching 10 bases. The CDR3 runs 17 residues. V dropped 0 bases and J dropped 3; count of bases not matched to a gene: 11. Germline V CDR1 and CDR2: DFQATT, SNEGSKA (reference sequence). The CDR3 DNA reads TGCAGTGCTAGAGATTTGGCAATAGCGGGAGGCAGCTACGAGCAGTACTTC. It codes for CSARDLAIAGGSYEQYF.

CDR3: CASRGNSPLHF. The CDR3 nucleotides read TGTGCCTCCCGCGGCAATTCACCCCTCCACTTT. The chain has TRBV28 and TRBJ1-6; D remains unclear. Germline assignment: CDR1 MDHEN and CDR2 SYDVKM. CDR3 length: 11 amino acids. The ends were cut back, 11 bases at V and 7 bases at J, with 9 bases in the middle.

The J gene is TRBJ1-6, the V gene TRBV11-2; 9 positions agree with TRBD1. Germline CDR1 reads SGHAT; CDR2 reads FQNNGV. The CDR3 runs 16 residues. V gave up 5 bases and J gave up 10 bases; unmatched junction bases: 12. CDR3 nucleotides: TGTGCCAGCAGCCCAGCGGGGACAGGGTGGCGATCACCCCTCCACTTT. This codes for CASSPAGTGWRSPLHF.

As to this clonotype: A much larger clonotype is one base distant, so this may be a read error. The V and J genes are TRBV9 and TRBJ2-3; unclear D gene. Germline V lookup: CDR1 SGDLS, CDR2 YYNGEE. This CDR3 region has 15 residues. V was clipped by 0 bases and J by 3 bases, with 11 bases between them. CDR3 region: CASSVVSGGTDTQYF. The CDR3 nucleotides read TGTGCCAGCAGCGTAGTCTCTGGCGGAACAGATACGCAGTATTTT.

This chain links TRBV6-5 with TRBJ2-6; D is perhaps TRBD1 (6 bases). V was trimmed by 2 bases and J by 0 bases, leaving 17 bases between them. Germline values: CDR1 MNHEY, CDR2 SVGAGI. The CDR3 runs 19 residues. For the CDR3, the DNA is TGTGCCAGCAGTTACGGGTCCGGGACAACCAACTCTGGGGCCAACGTCCTGACTTTC. This gives the protein CASSYGSGTTNSGANVLTF.

In this sample, this clonotype turned up many times. The chain carries TRBV7-2 and TRBJ1-2, with D possibly being TRBD1 (6 bases). CDR1 and CDR2 from the germline V gene are SGHTA and FQGNSA. CDR3 length equals 13 residues. V was cut by 4 bases and J by 3 bases, with 9 bases left in between. CDR3 DNA: TGTGCCAGCAGCTCGGGGGGCGACTATGGCTACACCTTC. Its protein is CASSSGGDYGYTF.

CDR3 in amino acids: CASSASAGGYNEQFF. Written as DNA, the CDR3 is TGTGCCAGCAGCGCCTCAGCGGGGGGATACAATGAGCAGTTCTTC. This chain connects TRBV7-3 to TRBJ2-1, with 9 bases that match TRBD2. After removal of 5 bases from V and 4 bases from J, the junction contained 6 bases not matched to a gene. The CDR3 extends over 15 amino acids. Germline CDR1 SGHTA, CDR2 FQGTGA.

This clonotype was seen only once. In DNA form, the CDR3 reads TGTGCCAGCAGCCAACCGACTAGCGGGAGAATCGAGCAGTACTTC. As protein: CASSQPTSGRIEQYF. The V gene is TRBV3-1, the J gene TRBJ2-1; 12 bases align to TRBD2. The last part of the DNA fits TRBJ2-7 better; the J call may be wrong. CDR3 length equals 15 residues. Germline V gene data show CDR1 as LGHDT and CDR2 as YNNKEL (reference sequence).

With regard to this clonotype: Being one base from a much bigger clone, this may be a read error. The CDR3: CASSPTGCNQPQHF. The CDR3 DNA sequence: TGCGCCAGCAGCCCGACAGGGTGCAATCAGCCCCAGCATTTT. The V call is TRBV4-1, the J call TRBJ1-5; 7 bases are a match to TRBD1. After removal of 4 bases from V and 2 bases from J, the junction contained 2 bases not matched to a gene. Per germline, CDR1 MGHRA and CDR2 YSYEKL. The CDR3 extends over 14 amino acids.

The chain couples TRBV11-2 to TRBJ1-5, with D perhaps matching TRBD1 (6 bases). Germline loops: CDR1 SGHAT, CDR2 FQNNGV. The CDR3 covers 17 residues. The ends were cut back, 1 base at V and 7 bases at J, with 20 bases in the middle. The CDR3 sequence is CASSLGVGAGAGQPQHF. CDR3 DNA sequence: TGTGCCAGCAGCTTAGGAGTTGGGGCAGGGGCTGGGCAGCCCCAGCATTTT.

V and J are TRBV4-1 and TRBJ2-1; 7 bases line up with TRBD2. The CDR3 is made up of 16 amino acids. V gave up 2 bases and J gave up 5 bases; unmatched junction bases: 9. Germline values: CDR1 MGHRA, CDR2 YSYEKL. The CDR3 is CASSQPVSGRHNEQFF. The DNA of the CDR3 is TGCGCCAGCAGCCAACCCGTTAGCGGGCGGCACAATGAGCAGTTCTTC.

This clonotype appeared a few times. This chain joins TRBV11-2 and TRBJ2-3; 8 nucleotides agree with TRBD2. CDR1 and CDR2 from the germline V gene are SGHAT and FQNNGV. This CDR3 region has 16 residues. The trim removed 5 bases at V and 0 bases at J, leaving 7 bases unmatched. CDR3 in DNA: TGTGCCAGCAGCCCGGGACTAGAGGGGAGCACAGATACGCAGTATTTT. Translating it yields CASSPGLEGSTDTQYF.

The chain carries TRBV20-1 and TRBJ2-2; 10 bases map to TRBD1. The CDR3 sequence is 14 residues long. Losses at the gene ends were 5 bases for V and 3 bases for J; bases not matched to a gene: 3. Germline V gene sequence: CDR1 DFQATT, CDR2 SNEGSKA (reference sequence). The CDR3 sequence is CSAGGQGHTGELFF. The CDR3 region has the DNA TGCAGTGCTGGGGGACAGGGGCACACCGGGGAGCTGTTTTTT.